The clone carrying this TCR beta chain has at least ten counts. TCR beta CDR3 sequences were amplified from RNA transcripts. The HTBI primer set drove a first-round RT-PCR of the TCR CDR3. TCRdb analysed the multiplex PCR reads with MiXCR anew, one entry per CDR3 protein. The table has 650,000 to 700,000 distinct CDR3 sequences, 17% seen once. Those with hyperthyroidism were 18 to 65 years old, newly diagnosed, and ill for under 2 months. Fresh peripheral blood, around 10 ml of it, supplied the PBMCs. CDR3 length: 20 amino acids. Germline lookup yields CDR1 MNHEY and CDR2 SVGEGT. Losses at the gene ends were 2 bases for V and 10 bases for J; bases not matched to a gene: 23. The entry originates in a study of T cells in Graves' hyperthyroidism and ophthalmopathy.

This TCR came from a man between 45 and 60 years old with Graves' hyperthyroidism. The chain is built from TRBV6-2 or TRBV6-3 and TRBJ1-6, with 7 bases fitting TRBD1. Sequenced input: blood. CDR3 in amino acids: CASSYRRRSTDRSLDSPLHF. DNA of the CDR3: TGTGCCAGCAGTTACCGGAGAAGGTCAACGGACAGGTCGCTTGACTCACCCCTCCACTTT.